Presented here are 23 T cell receptor beta chains from one specimen sequenced in a study of blood T cells in healthy people across ages. Next came a second PCR, run for about 7 to 12 cycles, which used a sample-barcoded 5' primer along with a J-beta primer mix. A single record per CDR3 protein comes from TCRdb applying MiXCR to the 5' RACE reads. This table has fewer than 950,000 distinct CDR3 sequences, under 40% appearing once. The sample was blood. These receptor sequences come from a man aged 18-30 years in good health.

The chain joins TRBV5-1 to TRBJ2-1, with D tentatively TRBD2 (5 bases). Trimming pared 0 bases from V and 5 bases from J, leaving 9 bases between. There are 14 residues in the CDR3. CDR1 and CDR2 from the germline V gene are SGHRS and YFSETQ. The CDR3 is CASSLARADNEQFF. In DNA, the CDR3 is TGCGCCAGCAGCTTGGCGCGGGCGGACAATGAGCAGTTCTTC.

This clonotype turned up a few times. This chain connects TRBV4-3 to TRBJ1-6, with D unclear. The CDR3 runs to 17 residues. Trimming removed 0 bases from V and 8 bases from J, with 17 bases in between. Germline CDR1 and CDR2: LGHNA and YSLEER. CDR3 protein: CASSQDRRKDLDSPLHF. CDR3 DNA sequence: TGCGCCAGCAGCCAAGACCGGCGGAAGGATTTGGATTCACCCCTCCACTTT.

A remark on this clonotype: It may be a read error: a sequence one base away is much more abundant. The chain carries TRBV28 and TRBJ1-2; no definite D call. Germline assignment: CDR1 MDHEN and CDR2 SYDVKM. This CDR3 comprises 14 residues. This CDR3 is CAGSPGVFNYGYTF. In nucleotides, the CDR3 is TGTGCCGGCAGTCCGGGAGTTTTTAACTATGGCTACACCTTC.

This clonotype has only a few counts. This chain joins TRBV27 and TRBJ1-2; 8 bases are a match to TRBD1. This CDR3 region has 20 residues. J was trimmed by 8 bases and V by 3 bases; bases with no gene match: 26. Germline V gene lookup returns CDR1 MNHEY and CDR2 SMNVEV (reference sequence). The CDR3 DNA reads TGTGCCAGCAGTTTCGGTCCATATGACAGGGGAATACAATCCCCTAGGGGCTACACCTTC. This sequence encodes CASSFGPYDRGIQSPRGYTF.

This clonotype came up a few times. The chain joins TRBV20-1 to TRBJ2-3; no clear D gene. CDR1 is DFQATT, CDR2 SNEGSKA, per germline (reference sequence). V lost 3 bases, J lost 2 bases, and 9 bases lay in between. CDR3 size: 13 residues. The CDR3 protein is CSASDIFTDTQYF. DNA for the CDR3: TGCAGTGCTAGCGACATTTTCACAGATACGCAGTATTTT.

The rearrangement links TRBV20-1 to TRBJ1-5, with no clear D. V was cut by 2 bases and J by 2 bases, with 7 bases left in between. Per germline, CDR1 DFQATT and CDR2 SNEGSKA (reference sequence). The CDR3 contains 13 residues. The CDR3 spells CSARRRGNQPQHF. In DNA, the CDR3 is TGCAGTGCTAGACGGAGGGGCAATCAGCCCCAGCATTTT.

This clonotype was seen at least ten times. The chain employs TRBV9 and TRBJ2-3, with unresolved D. The CDR3 is 16 residues long. Germline V CDR1 and CDR2: SGDLS, YYNGEE. Trimming removed 3 bases at V and 2 bases at J, with 16 bases between. CDR3 in amino acids: CASSGADTIHTDTQYF. CDR3 in DNA: TGTGCCAGCAGCGGAGCAGACACAATCCACACAGATACGCAGTATTTT.

This chain links TRBV10-3 with TRBJ2-6; D perhaps matches TRBD1 (5 bases). The CDR3 loop spans 15 amino acids. The V gene lost 3 bases and the J gene lost 1 base, with 7 bases spanning the gap. Germline V lookup: CDR1 ENHRY, CDR2 SYGVKD. In DNA, the CDR3 is TGTGCCATCAGTGATCCAGGGTCTGGGGCCAACGTCCTGACTTTC. It specifies CAISDPGSGANVLTF.

The chain joins TRBV20-1 to TRBJ2-1, with 10 nucleotides matching TRBD1. The V gene's germline CDR1 is DFQATT and CDR2 SNEGSKA (reference sequence). This CDR3 is 15 amino acids long. J gave up 5 bases and V 0 bases, and 4 bases lay outside the gene matches. The CDR3 DNA is TGCAGTGCTAGAGATAGTGGACAGGGGGACAATGAGCAGTTCTTC. This gives the protein CSARDSGQGDNEQFF.

For this clonotype: Compared with germline, one end of the junction differs, possibly owing to a read error. The CDR3 DNA reads TGCAGTGCTGGAGATCTTCAGGGAACGGGTGAAAAACTGTTTTTT. Encoded protein: CSAGDLQGTGEKLFF. The chain combines TRBV20-1 with TRBJ1-4, with D possibly matching TRBD1 (5 bases). CDR3 length: 15 residues. Germline V gives CDR1 DFQATT, CDR2 SNEGSKA (reference sequence).

This clonotype has just a few counts. The genes are TRBV4-3 and TRBJ1-6, with 7 bases fitting TRBD1. With V trimmed by 1 base and J by 7 bases, 4 bases remained unmatched. CDR3 length equals 15 residues. Germline V CDR1 and CDR2: LGHNA, YSLEER. The CDR3 region is CASSQVGTENSPLHF. The CDR3 nucleotides are TGCGCCAGCAGCCAAGTGGGGACAGAGAATTCACCCCTCCACTTT.

A few counts support this clonotype. The rearrangement links TRBV29-1 to TRBJ1-4; no firm D call. The CDR3 length is 13 residues. Per germline, CDR1 SQVTM and CDR2 ANQGSEA. The germline V and J ends were trimmed by 7 bases and 0 bases, with 9 bases remaining between them. The DNA for the CDR3 is TGCAGCGGTCTTGGTGCAACTAATGAAAAACTGTTTTTT. It yields the protein CSGLGATNEKLFF. Full variable domain (outside the CDR3, taken from reference TRBV29-1 and TRBJ1-4): SAVISQKPSRDICQRGTSLTIQCQVDSQVTMMFWYRQQPGQSLTLIATANQGSEATYESGFVIDKFPISRPNLTFSTLTVSNMSPEDSSIYLCSGLGATNEKLFFGSGTQLSVL.

To note about this clonotype: A read error is possible here, since a much larger clone lies one base away. The rearrangement uses TRBV20-1 and TRBJ1-2; a weak D match, TRBD1 (5 bases). The CDR3 consists of 16 residues. Germline V gene sequence: CDR1 DFQATT, CDR2 SNEGSKA (reference sequence). V was pared by 3 bases and J by 0 bases, with 17 bases between. CDR3 protein: CSARNSSGHSNYGYTF. In nucleotides, the CDR3 is TGCAGTGCTAGGAATTCCTCCGGACACTCTAACTATGGCTACACCTTC.

This clonotype occurred a few times. This chain joins TRBV10-3 and TRBJ1-5; TRBD1 matches 11 bases. CDR3 length: 13 residues. The V gene end was trimmed by 8 bases and the J gene end by 4 bases; junction bases not matched to a gene: 1. Germline lookup yields CDR1 ENHRY and CDR2 SYGVKD. The CDR3 sequence: CAIGQGANQPQHF. DNA for the CDR3: TGTGCCATCGGACAGGGGGCGAATCAGCCCCAGCATTTT.

The chain couples TRBV4-2 to TRBJ2-5, with 7 bases matching TRBD2. CDR3 size: 13 residues. The V gene end was trimmed by 1 base and the J gene end by 7 bases; junction bases not matched to a gene: 3. CDR1 is LGHNA and CDR2 is YNFKEQ in the germline V gene. The CDR3 spells CASSQVWGGTQYF. In DNA form, the CDR3 reads TGTGCCAGCAGCCAAGTCTGGGGGGGGACCCAGTACTTC.

This clonotype appeared a few times. This chain uses TRBV20-1 with TRBJ1-2, with D unresolved. V was clipped by 2 bases and J by 3 bases, with 7 bases between them. The CDR3 consists of 12 residues. From germline, CDR1 is DFQATT and CDR2 SNEGSKA (reference sequence). Here the CDR3 reads CSARRKDYGYTF. The CDR3 DNA reads TGCAGTGCTAGAAGGAAGGACTATGGCTACACCTTC.

J is TRBJ2-7 and V is TRBV4-1; 7 positions match TRBD1. The end of the DNA fits TRBJ2-5 better, so the J call may be wrong. CDR1 is MGHRA, CDR2 YSYEKL, per germline. The CDR3 is made up of 14 amino acids. The CDR3 region has the DNA TGCGCCAGCAGCCCTTTACAGGGGTCCGAGACCCAGTACTTC. Encoded protein: CASSPLQGSETQYF.

This rearrangement joins TRBV3-1 to TRBJ2-5, with D maybe TRBD1 (5 bases). The CDR3 runs to 15 residues. Germline V gives CDR1 LGHDT, CDR2 YNNKEL (reference sequence). Trimming took off 4 bases at V and 7 bases at J, with 19 bases between the two ends. Here the CDR3 reads CASSPAKGKGATQYF. The CDR3 region has the DNA TGTGCCAGCAGCCCAGCAAAGGGGAAAGGGGCGACCCAGTACTTC.

The chain employs TRBV29-1 and TRBJ2-5; 7 nucleotides align to TRBD2. The V gene end was trimmed by 4 bases and the J gene end by 4 bases; junction bases not matched to a gene: 12. This CDR3 spans 15 amino acids. Germline-derived CDR1 and CDR2 are SQVTM and ANQGSEA. CDR3 DNA: TGCAGCGTTGGGCCCCGGGGGGAAAGTCGAGAGACCCAGTACTTC. This translates into CSVGPRGESRETQYF. The variable domain in full, with the rest retrieved from reference TRBV29-1 and TRBJ2-5, is SAVISQKPSRDICQRGTSLTIQCQVDSQVTMMFWYRQQPGQSLTLIATANQGSEATYESGFVIDKFPISRPNLTFSTLTVSNMSPEDSSIYLCSVGPRGESRETQYFGPGTRLLVL.

A few counts support this clonotype. CDR3 region: CAISESKTETQYF. The CDR3 DNA reads as TGTGCCATCAGTGAGTCCAAGACGGAGACCCAGTACTTC. The chain has TRBV10-3 and TRBJ2-5; D is uncertain. V lost 0 bases and J lost 5, with 7 bases in between. Germline V gene sequence: CDR1 ENHRY, CDR2 SYGVKD. This CDR3 is built from 13 residues.

This clonotype has a handful of counts. The CDR3 nucleotides read TGTGCCAGCAGCCAAGATTCTGCTAGCCAACGGGAGCAGTTCTTC. Translated, it gives CASSQDSASQREQFF. The V call is TRBV14, the J call TRBJ2-1; the D gene is possibly TRBD2 (5 bases). Trimming took off 0 bases at V and 10 bases at J, with 16 bases between the two ends. CDR1 and CDR2 from the germline V gene are SGHDN and FVKESK. The CDR3 extends over 15 amino acids.

The J gene is TRBJ1-5, the V gene TRBV4-1, with 11 bases matching TRBD1. CDR1 and CDR2 from the germline V gene are MGHRA and YSYEKL. V was clipped by 4 bases and J by 0 bases; unmatched bases: 14. This CDR3 spans 20 amino acids. DNA of the CDR3: TGCGCCAGCAGCCGGCAATACCCGGGACAGGGGGAACATAGCAATCAGCCCCAGCATTTT. It is translated as CASSRQYPGQGEHSNQPQHF.

This rearrangement joins TRBV4-3 to TRBJ2-2; D is uncertain. V was shortened by 5 bases and J by 0 bases, with 10 bases between the two germline ends. Germline V gives CDR1 LGHNA, CDR2 YSLEER. This CDR3 contains 15 residues. The CDR3 DNA reads as TGCGCCAGCAGCTACCTACCCTCGAACACCGGGGAGCTGTTTTTT. Translated: CASSYLPSNTGELFF.